The T cell receptor beta chain under discussion was sequenced for a study of T cell responses to AZD1222 COVID-19 vaccine. Germline CDR1 is SGHTA and CDR2 is FQGNSA. This CDR3 region has 14 residues. The V end lost 7 bases, the J end lost 5 bases, and 17 bases lay between the germline ends. This table comes from immunoSEQ multiplex PCR, and its TCRdb copy is limited to in-frame clones, with some not included. The sample consists of some 170,000 clones, 90% to 95% of them appearing once. J is TRBJ1-1 and V is TRBV7-2; D may be TRBD1 (5 bases). The sequence was collected from an adult who received the AZD1222 COVID-19 vaccine. The starting material was peripheral blood, obtained 28 days after the second AZD1222 dose. CDR3 in DNA: TGTGCCAGCACCCGGGGGGGGGAAGAAACTGAAGCTTTCTTT. It is translated as CASTRGGEETEAFF.